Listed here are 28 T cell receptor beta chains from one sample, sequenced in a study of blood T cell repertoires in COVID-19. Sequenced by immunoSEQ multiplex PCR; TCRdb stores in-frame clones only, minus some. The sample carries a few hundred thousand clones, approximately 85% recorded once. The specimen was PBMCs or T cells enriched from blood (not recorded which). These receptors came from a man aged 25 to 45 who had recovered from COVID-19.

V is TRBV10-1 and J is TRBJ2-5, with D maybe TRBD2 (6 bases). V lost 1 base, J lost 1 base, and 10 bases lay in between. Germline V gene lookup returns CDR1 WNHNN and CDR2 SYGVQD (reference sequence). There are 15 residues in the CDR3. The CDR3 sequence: CASSELEGPQETQYF. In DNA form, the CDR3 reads TGCGCCAGCAGTGAGTTGGAGGGGCCCCAAGAGACCCAGTACTTC.

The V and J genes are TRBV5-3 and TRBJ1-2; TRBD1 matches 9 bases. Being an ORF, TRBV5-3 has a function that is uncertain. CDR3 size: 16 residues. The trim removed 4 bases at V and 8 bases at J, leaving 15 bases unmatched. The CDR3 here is CARSPRDRVFKRGYTF. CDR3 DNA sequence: TGTGCCAGAAGCCCTAGGGACAGGGTTTTTAAGCGAGGCTACACCTTC.

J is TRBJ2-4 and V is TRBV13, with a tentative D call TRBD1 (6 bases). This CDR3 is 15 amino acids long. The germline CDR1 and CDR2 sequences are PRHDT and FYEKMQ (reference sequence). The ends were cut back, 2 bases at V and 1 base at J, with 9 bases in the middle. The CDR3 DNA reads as TGTGCCAGCAGCTTACAGGGGTTTGCCAAAAACATTCAGTACTTC. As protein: CASSLQGFAKNIQYF. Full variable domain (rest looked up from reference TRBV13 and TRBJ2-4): AAGVIQSPRHLIKEKRETATLKCYPIPRHDTVYWYQQGPGQDPQFLISFYEKMQSDKGSIPDRFSAQQFSDYHSELNMSSLELGDSALYFCASSLQGFAKNIQYFGAGTRLSVL.

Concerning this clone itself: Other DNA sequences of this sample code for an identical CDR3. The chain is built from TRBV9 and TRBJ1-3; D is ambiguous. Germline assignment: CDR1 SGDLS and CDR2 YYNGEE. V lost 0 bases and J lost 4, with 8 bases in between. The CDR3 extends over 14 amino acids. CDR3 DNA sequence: TGTGCCAGCAGCGTAGATAACAGCGGAAACACCATATATTTT. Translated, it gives CASSVDNSGNTIYF.

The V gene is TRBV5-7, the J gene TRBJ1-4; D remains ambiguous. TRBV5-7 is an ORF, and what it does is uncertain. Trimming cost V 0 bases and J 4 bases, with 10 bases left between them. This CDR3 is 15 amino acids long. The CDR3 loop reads CASSLDLRYNEKLFF. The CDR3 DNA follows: TGTGCCAGCAGCTTGGATCTCAGATATAATGAAAAACTGTTTTTT.

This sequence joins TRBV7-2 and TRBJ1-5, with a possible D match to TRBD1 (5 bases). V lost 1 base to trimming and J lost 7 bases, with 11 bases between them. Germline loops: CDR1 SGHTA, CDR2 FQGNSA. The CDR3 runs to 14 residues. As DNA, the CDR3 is TGTGCCAGCAGCTTAGGTTGGGGGGACCAGCCCCAGCATTTT. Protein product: CASSLGWGDQPQHF.

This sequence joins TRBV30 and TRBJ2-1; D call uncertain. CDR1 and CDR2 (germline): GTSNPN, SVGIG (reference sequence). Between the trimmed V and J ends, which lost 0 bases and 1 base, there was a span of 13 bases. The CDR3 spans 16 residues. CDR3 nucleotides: TGTGCCTGGAGTGTACCCCATCCGACATCCTACAATGAGCAGTTCTTC. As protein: CAWSVPHPTSYNEQFF.

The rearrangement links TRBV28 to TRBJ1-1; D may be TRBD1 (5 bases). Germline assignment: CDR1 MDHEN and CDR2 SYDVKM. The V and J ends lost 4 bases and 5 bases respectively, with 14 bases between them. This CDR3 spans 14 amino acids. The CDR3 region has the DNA TGTGCCAGCAGTTCGATTGGGGCAGGAACTGAAGCTTTCTTT. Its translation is CASSSIGAGTEAFF.

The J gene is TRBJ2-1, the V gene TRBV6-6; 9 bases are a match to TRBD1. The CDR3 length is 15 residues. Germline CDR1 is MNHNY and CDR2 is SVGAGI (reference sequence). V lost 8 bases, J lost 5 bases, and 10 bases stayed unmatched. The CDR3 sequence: CASGSGTGYHNEQFF. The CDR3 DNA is TGTGCCAGCGGGTCCGGGACAGGGTACCACAATGAGCAGTTCTTC.

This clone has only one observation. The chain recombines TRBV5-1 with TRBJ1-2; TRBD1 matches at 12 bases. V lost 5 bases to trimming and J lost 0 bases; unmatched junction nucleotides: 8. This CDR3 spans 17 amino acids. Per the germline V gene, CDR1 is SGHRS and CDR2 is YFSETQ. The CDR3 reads CASSNFGTGGSNYGYTF. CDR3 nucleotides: TGCGCCAGCAGTAACTTCGGGACAGGGGGCTCTAACTATGGCTACACCTTC.

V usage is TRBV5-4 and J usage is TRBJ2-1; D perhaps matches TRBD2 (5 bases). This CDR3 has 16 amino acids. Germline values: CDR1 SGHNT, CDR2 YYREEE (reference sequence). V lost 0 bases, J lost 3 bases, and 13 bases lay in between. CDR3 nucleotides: TGTGCCAGCAGCTTGGGCGGAGGCAAAAGCTACAATGAGCAGTTCTTC. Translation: CASSLGGGKSYNEQFF.

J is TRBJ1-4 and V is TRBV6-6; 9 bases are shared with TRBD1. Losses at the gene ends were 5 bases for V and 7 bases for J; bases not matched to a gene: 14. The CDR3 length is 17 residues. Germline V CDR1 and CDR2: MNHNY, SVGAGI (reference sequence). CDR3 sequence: CASSLGITGTGSEKLFF. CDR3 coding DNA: TGTGCCAGCAGTCTAGGAATCACCGGGACAGGGAGTGAAAAACTGTTTTTT.

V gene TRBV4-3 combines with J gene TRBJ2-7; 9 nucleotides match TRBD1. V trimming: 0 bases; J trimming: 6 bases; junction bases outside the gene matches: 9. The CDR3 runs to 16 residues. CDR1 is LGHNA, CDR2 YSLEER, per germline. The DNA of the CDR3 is TGCGCCAGCAGCCAAGAAGGTGGGGACAGGGCCTTCGAGCAGTACTTC. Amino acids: CASSQEGGDRAFEQYF.

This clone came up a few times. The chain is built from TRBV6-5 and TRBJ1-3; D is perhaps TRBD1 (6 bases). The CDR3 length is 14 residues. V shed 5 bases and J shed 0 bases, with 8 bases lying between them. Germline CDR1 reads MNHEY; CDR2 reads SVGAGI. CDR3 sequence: CASSPGHSGNTIYF. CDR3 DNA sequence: TGTGCCAGCAGTCCGGGACACTCTGGAAACACCATATATTTT.

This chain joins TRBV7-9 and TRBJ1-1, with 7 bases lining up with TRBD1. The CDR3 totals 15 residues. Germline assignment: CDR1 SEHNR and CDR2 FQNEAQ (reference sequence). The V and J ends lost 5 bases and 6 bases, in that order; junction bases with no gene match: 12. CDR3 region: CASSKNRQGRPEAFF. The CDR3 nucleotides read TGTGCCAGCAGCAAAAACCGACAGGGCCGGCCTGAAGCTTTCTTT. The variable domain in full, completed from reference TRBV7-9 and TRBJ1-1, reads DTGVSQNPRHKITKRGQNVTFRCDPISEHNRLYWYRQTLGQGPEFLTYFQNEAQLEKSRLLSDRFSAERPKGSFSTLEIQRTEQGDSAMYLCASSKNRQGRPEAFFGQGTRLTVV.

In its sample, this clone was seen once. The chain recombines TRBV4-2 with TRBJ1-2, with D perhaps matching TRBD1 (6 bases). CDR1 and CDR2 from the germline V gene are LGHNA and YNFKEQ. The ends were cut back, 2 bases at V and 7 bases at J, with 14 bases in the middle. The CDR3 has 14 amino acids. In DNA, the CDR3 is TGTGCCAGCAGCCAACTTGACAGGAGGTCTGGCTACACCTTC. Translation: CASSQLDRRSGYTF.

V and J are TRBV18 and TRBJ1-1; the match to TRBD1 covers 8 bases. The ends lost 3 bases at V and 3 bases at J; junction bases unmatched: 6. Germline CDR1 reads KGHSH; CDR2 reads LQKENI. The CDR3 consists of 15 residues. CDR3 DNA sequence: TGTGCCAGCTCACCCACGACAGGGGTATACACTGAAGCTTTCTTT. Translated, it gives CASSPTTGVYTEAFF.

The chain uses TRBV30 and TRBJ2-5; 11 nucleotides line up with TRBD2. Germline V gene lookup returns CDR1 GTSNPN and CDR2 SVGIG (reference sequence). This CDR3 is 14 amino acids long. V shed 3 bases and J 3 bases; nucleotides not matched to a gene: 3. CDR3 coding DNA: TGTGCCTGGAGCCAGGGACTAGCGGAAGAGACCCAGTACTTC. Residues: CAWSQGLAEETQYF.

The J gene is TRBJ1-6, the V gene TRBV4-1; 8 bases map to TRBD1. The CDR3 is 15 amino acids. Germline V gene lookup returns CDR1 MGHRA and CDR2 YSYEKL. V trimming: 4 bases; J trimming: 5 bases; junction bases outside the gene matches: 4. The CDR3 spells CASSRADRDNSPLHF. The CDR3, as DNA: TGCGCCAGCAGCCGAGCGGACAGGGATAATTCACCCCTCCACTTT.

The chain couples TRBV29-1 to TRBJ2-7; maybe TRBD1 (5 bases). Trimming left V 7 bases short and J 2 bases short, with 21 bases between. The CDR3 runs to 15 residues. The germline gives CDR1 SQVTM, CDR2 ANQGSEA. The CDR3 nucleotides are TGCAGCGCCCGCGGAAGTCCGGACACGGCCTACGAGCAGTACTTC. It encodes CSARGSPDTAYEQYF.

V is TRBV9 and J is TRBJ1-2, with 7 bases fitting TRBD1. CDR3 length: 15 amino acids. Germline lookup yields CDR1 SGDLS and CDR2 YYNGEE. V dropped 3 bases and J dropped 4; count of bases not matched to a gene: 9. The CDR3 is CASSGRQGRGYGYTF. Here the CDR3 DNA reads TGTGCCAGCAGCGGTCGACAGGGTCGGGGCTATGGCTACACCTTC.

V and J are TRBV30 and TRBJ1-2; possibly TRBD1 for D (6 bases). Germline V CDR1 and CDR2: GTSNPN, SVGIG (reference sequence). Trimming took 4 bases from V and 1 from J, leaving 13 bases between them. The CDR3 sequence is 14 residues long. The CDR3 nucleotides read TGTGCCTGGAACAGGGCAGGGATTAACTATGGCTACACCTTC. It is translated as CAWNRAGINYGYTF.

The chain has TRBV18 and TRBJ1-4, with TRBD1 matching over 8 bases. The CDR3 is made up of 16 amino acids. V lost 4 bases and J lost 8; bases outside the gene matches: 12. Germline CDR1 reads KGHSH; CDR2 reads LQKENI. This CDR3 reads CASSRSDRAFGEKLFF. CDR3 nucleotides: TGTGCCAGCTCACGCTCGGACAGGGCTTTTGGCGAAAAACTGTTTTTT.

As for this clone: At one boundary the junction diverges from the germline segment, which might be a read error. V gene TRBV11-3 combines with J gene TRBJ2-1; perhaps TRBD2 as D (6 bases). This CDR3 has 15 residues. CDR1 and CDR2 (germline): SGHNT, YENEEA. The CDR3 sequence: CASSLEGGGYTEQFF. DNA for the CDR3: TGTGCCAGCAGCTTAGAGGGAGGCGGGTACACTGAGCAGTTCTTC.

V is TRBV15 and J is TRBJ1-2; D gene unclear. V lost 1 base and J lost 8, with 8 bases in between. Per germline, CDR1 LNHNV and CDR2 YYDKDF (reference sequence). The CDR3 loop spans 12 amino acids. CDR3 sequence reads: CATSRADWGYTF. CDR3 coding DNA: TGTGCCACCAGCAGAGCGGACTGGGGCTACACCTTC.

CDR3 nucleotides: TGCGCCAGCAGCTTGGATCGGGATACGCAGTATTTT. The encoded protein is CASSLDRDTQYF. This chain uses TRBV5-1 with TRBJ2-3; D gene unclear. Trimming removed 0 bases from V and 6 bases from J, with 5 bases in between. CDR1 SGHRS and CDR2 YFSETQ come from the germline V gene. The CDR3 has 12 residues.

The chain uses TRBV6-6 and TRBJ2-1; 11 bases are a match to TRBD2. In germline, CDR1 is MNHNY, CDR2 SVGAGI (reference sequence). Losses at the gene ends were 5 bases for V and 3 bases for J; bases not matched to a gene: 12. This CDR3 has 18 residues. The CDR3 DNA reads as TGTGCCAGCAGTCACAGGGCTAGCGGGGGGTCCTACTACAATGAGCAGTTCTTC. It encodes CASSHRASGGSYYNEQFF.

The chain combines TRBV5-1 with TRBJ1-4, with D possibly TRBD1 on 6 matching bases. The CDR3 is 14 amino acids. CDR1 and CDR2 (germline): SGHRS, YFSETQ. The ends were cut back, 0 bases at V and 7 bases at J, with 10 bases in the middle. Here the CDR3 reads CASSLVQGGEKLFF. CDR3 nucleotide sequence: TGCGCCAGCAGCTTGGTACAGGGCGGTGAAAAACTGTTTTTT.